Each of the 6 T cell receptor beta chains below was sequenced from the same sample in a study of T cell responses to AZD1222 COVID-19 vaccine. Sequencing used immunoSEQ multiplex PCR; TCRdb keeps in-frame clones, though not all of them. The profile shows about 78,000 clones, roughly 85% of them singletons. The sequencing here drew on peripheral blood, taken on day 0 of AZD1222 vaccination. The receptors here all came from an adult in good health.

The chain couples TRBV29-1 to TRBJ1-5, with D possibly TRBD1 on 5 matching bases. This CDR3 has 14 residues. Germline-derived CDR1 and CDR2 are SQVTM and ANQGSEA. V was shortened by 6 bases and J by 11 bases, with 23 bases between the two germline ends. The CDR3: CSVSGATGGSTQHF. The DNA of the CDR3 is TGCAGCGTGAGTGGGGCCACGGGGGGATCGACCCAGCATTTT.

This clone occurred a few times. The V call is TRBV5-8, the J call TRBJ1-2; 9 positions agree with TRBD1. Germline V lookup: CDR1 SGHTS, CDR2 YDEGEE. This CDR3 has 15 amino acids. V dropped 0 bases and J dropped 8; count of bases not matched to a gene: 8. DNA of the CDR3: TGTGCCAGCAGCTTGGGACAGGGGGTCTGGTCAGGCTACACCTTC. It codes for CASSLGQGVWSGYTF.

This clone was detected only once. The rearrangement uses TRBV6-2 or TRBV6-3 and TRBJ1-6; TRBD1 aligns across 9 bases. Trimming took 5 bases from V and 7 from J; bases not matched to a gene: 6. The CDR3 spans 15 residues. From germline, CDR1 is MNHEY and CDR2 SVGEGT. The CDR3 region has the DNA TGTGCCAGCAGTGCCGCCGGGACAGGGAATTCACCCCTCCACTTT. It is translated as CASSAAGTGNSPLHF.

The chain employs TRBV4-3 and TRBJ2-3; D possibly corresponds to TRBD2 (5 bases). Deletions cut 2 bases from V and 0 bases from J, with 9 bases between. This CDR3 is 15 amino acids long. The germline V gene encodes CDR1 LGHNA and CDR2 YSLEER. CDR3 sequence: CASSQQAVSTDTQYF. The CDR3 bases are TGCGCCAGCAGCCAACAAGCGGTGAGCACAGATACGCAGTATTTT.

The J gene is TRBJ2-7, the V gene TRBV12-5; 7 bases map to TRBD1. The CDR3 sequence is 14 residues long. J was trimmed by 2 bases and V by 5 bases; bases with no gene match: 6. The germline V gene encodes CDR1 LGHNT and CDR2 FRNRAP. The CDR3 DNA is TGTGCTAGTGGTATCCGGGACAGACCCTACGAGCAGTACTTC. It translates to CASGIRDRPYEQYF.

The chain joins TRBV11-3 to TRBJ2-3, with D possibly TRBD2 on 7 matching bases. Looked up from germline, CDR1 is SGHNT and CDR2 is YENEEA. CDR3 length equals 16 residues. V lost 4 bases to trimming and J lost 6 bases, with 20 bases between them. As DNA, the CDR3 is TGTGCCAGCAGCTCGGGGGGCTACCCGGACACGGATACGCAGTATTTT. Its translation is CASSSGGYPDTDTQYF. The full variable domain, with the rest looked up from reference TRBV11-3 and TRBJ2-3, is EAGVVQSPRYKIIEKKQPVAFWCNPISGHNTLYWYLQNLGQGPELLIRYENEEAVDDSQLPKDRFSAERLKGVDSTLKIQPAELGDSAVYLCASSSGGYPDTDTQYFGPGTRLTVL.